The next 24 T cell receptor beta chains were all read from a single sample in a study of Graves' ophthalmopathy and Graves' hyperthyroidism listed by TCRdb under 2018. TCRdb records Illumina HiSeq 2000 as the sequencer. TCR beta CDR3 regions were amplified from RNA transcripts for repertoire sequencing. The first round was an RT-PCR using HTBI primers with the Qiagen OneStep RT-PCR kit, and this first round was followed by a second-round multiplex PCR, then size selection and purification. TCRdb trimmed public reads at Q25 via fastp, called clones via MiXCR and kept in-frame beta chains. Records with the same CDR3 protein are collapsed into one entry carrying the most frequent genes and DNA. Counted in this sample were some 200,000 distinct CDR3 sequences; less than 30% of them appeared once. About 9.3% of the sample is held by the ten biggest clonotypes. Sequencing was done on a sample of peripheral blood. The receptors derive from a man aged 50 to 59 with Graves' ophthalmopathy. Donor details come from another sample of the same person, matched by shared clones.

This clonotype was seen at least ten times. This sequence joins TRBV29-1 and TRBJ1-1, with D uncertain. V lost 2 bases and J lost 4, with 8 bases in between. CDR3 length: 12 residues. CDR1 is SQVTM and CDR2 is ANQGSEA in the germline V gene. CDR3 coding DNA: TGCAGCGTTGAATCGGACTCCACTGAAGCTTTCTTT. This encodes CSVESDSTEAFF.

The gene calls are TRBV12-3 or TRBV12-4 and TRBJ1-5, with a tentative D call TRBD1 (5 bases). The V gene lost 6 bases and the J gene lost 2 bases, with 11 bases spanning the gap. This CDR3 region has 14 residues. The CDR3 bases are TGTGCCAGCAGGGCTCAGGGCGGCAATCAGCCCCAGCATTTT. Translated: CASRAQGGNQPQHF.

This clonotype was counted ten times or more. This chain uses TRBV6-1 with TRBJ1-5; D is unresolved. The V end lost 0 bases, the J end lost 1 base, and 4 bases lay between the germline ends. Germline V gives CDR1 MNHNS, CDR2 SASEGT. The CDR3 has 14 amino acids. The CDR3 is CASSEANSNQPQHF. In nucleotides, the CDR3 is TGTGCCAGCAGTGAAGCCAACAGCAATCAGCCCCAGCATTTT.

Worth noting for this clonotype: A read error may explain this, as a much larger clone is one base away. The chain is built from TRBV3-1 and TRBJ1-5; 8 bases map to TRBD1. Germline values: CDR1 LGHDT, CDR2 YNNKEL (reference sequence). CDR3 length equals 14 residues. DNA for the CDR3: TGTGCCATCAGCCAACAGGGGGGCGACCAGCCCCAGCATTTT. Translated, it gives CAISQQGGDQPQHF. Combining the CDR3 with reference TRBV3-1 and TRBJ1-5 gives the whole variable domain DTAVSQTPKYLVTQMGNDKSIKCEQNLGHDTMYWYKQDSKKFLKIMFSYNNKELIINETVPNRFSPKSPDKAHLNLHINSLELGDSAVYFCAISQQGGDQPQHFGDGTRLSIL.

In its sample, this clonotype was seen many times. The chain combines TRBV20-1 with TRBJ2-3; no definite D call. The V gene lost 3 bases and the J gene lost 0 bases, with 7 bases spanning the gap. The CDR3 is made up of 13 amino acids. Germline lookup yields CDR1 DFQATT and CDR2 SNEGSKA (reference sequence). CDR3 amino acids: CSARRPSTDTQYF. The CDR3 coding sequence is TGCAGTGCTAGGCGGCCTAGCACAGATACGCAGTATTTT.

The chain carries TRBV20-1 and TRBJ2-5; the D gene is possibly TRBD2 (5 bases). The CDR3 loop spans 15 amino acids. The V end was cut by 5 bases, the J end by 5 bases, with 21 bases between. Looked up from germline, CDR1 is DFQATT and CDR2 is SNEGSKA (reference sequence). CDR3 sequence (DNA): TGCAGTGCTCCCTCCCTGGGAGACCTCCGGGAGACCCAGTACTTC. Encoded protein: CSAPSLGDLRETQYF.

This clonotype was found once. The chain couples TRBV6-1 to TRBJ1-2; D remains ambiguous. Germline V gene sequence: CDR1 MNHNS, CDR2 SASEGT. This CDR3 has 12 amino acids. Trimming removed 8 bases at V and 1 base at J, with 8 bases between. The CDR3: CASSGDNYGYTF. CDR3 bases: TGTGCCAGCTCCGGAGATAACTATGGCTACACCTTC.

This clonotype was counted many times. V gene TRBV6-5 combines with J gene TRBJ1-5, with 8 bases lining up with TRBD1. The CDR3 has 14 amino acids. J gave up 7 bases and V 6 bases, and 8 bases lay outside the gene matches. Germline loops: CDR1 MNHEY, CDR2 SVGAGI. CDR3 nucleotide sequence: TGTGCCAGCAGCCGGACAGGGTTAGACCAGCCCCAGCATTTT. It is translated as CASSRTGLDQPQHF.

This clonotype appeared a few times. This sequence joins TRBV24-1 and TRBJ1-1; unclear D gene. The CDR3 runs to 13 residues. Trimming left V 3 bases short and J 3 bases short, with 7 bases between. Germline V gene sequence: CDR1 KGHDR, CDR2 SFDVKD. For the CDR3, the DNA is TGTGCCACCAGTGATGGGTCCGACACTGAAGCTTTCTTT. Translating gives CATSDGSDTEAFF.

This clonotype has at least ten counts. This chain uses TRBV30 with TRBJ2-7; D unclear. The CDR3 is made up of 13 amino acids. V was cut by 2 bases and J by 4 bases, with 12 bases left in between. Germline CDR1 and CDR2: GTSNPN and SVGIG (reference sequence). The CDR3 DNA is TGTGCCTGGAGTCCTGGGAATGGTTACGAGCAGTACTTC. The encoded protein is CAWSPGNGYEQYF.

This chain connects TRBV18 to TRBJ1-1, with 7 positions matching TRBD1. CDR1 is KGHSH, CDR2 LQKENI, per germline. The ends lost 1 base at V and 4 bases at J; junction bases unmatched: 3. The CDR3 sequence is 14 residues long. CDR3 nucleotides: TGTGCCAGCTCACCACAGGGGGCACTCACTGAAGCTTTCTTT. Protein product: CASSPQGALTEAFF.

CDR3 in amino acids: CASEDGTGELFF. The DNA of the CDR3 is TGTGCCAGCGAGGACGGCACCGGGGAGCTGTTTTTT. The rearrangement joins TRBV12-3 or TRBV12-4 to TRBJ2-2; D is undetermined. Trimming cost V 8 bases and J 4 bases, with 8 bases left between them. CDR3 size: 12 residues.

The chain joins TRBV2 to TRBJ1-6; D unresolved. The CDR3 contains 13 residues. With 6 bases removed from V and 0 bases from J, the gap between germline ends came to 3 bases. Per germline, CDR1 SNHLY and CDR2 FYNNEI. The CDR3 nucleotides are TGTGCCAGCAGGGACTCCTATAATTCACCCCTCCACTTT. Its protein product is CASRDSYNSPLHF.

This clonotype was counted ten times or more. V and J are TRBV28 and TRBJ2-5, with TRBD2 identical over 8 bases. The CDR3 is 14 amino acids. Germline V gene lookup returns CDR1 MDHEN and CDR2 SYDVKM. V lost 7 bases, J lost 5 bases, and 9 bases stayed unmatched. In nucleotides, the CDR3 is TGTGCCAGCACTACCTTAGCGGGAATGGAGACCCAGTACTTC. Amino acids: CASTTLAGMETQYF. Using reference TRBV28 and TRBJ2-5 for the parts outside the CDR3, the full variable domain is DVKVTQSSRYLVKRTGEKVFLECVQDMDHENMFWYRQDPGLGLRLIYFSYDVKMKEKGDIPEGYSVSREKKERFSLILESASTNQTSMYLCASTTLAGMETQYFGPGTRLLVL.

This clonotype was picked up many times. The chain recombines TRBV5-1 with TRBJ2-7, with TRBD1 as a possible D gene (5 bases). Trimming removed 2 bases from V and 6 bases from J, with 18 bases in between. This CDR3 is 15 amino acids long. Germline values: CDR1 SGHRS, CDR2 YFSETQ. The CDR3 is CASSLQAANQGEQYF. For the CDR3, the DNA is TGCGCCAGCAGCTTACAGGCAGCGAACCAGGGCGAGCAGTACTTC.

The sample holds many counts of this clonotype. The chain uses TRBV7-2 and TRBJ2-5; D gene unclear. Germline-derived CDR1 and CDR2 are SGHTA and FQGNSA. Trimming removed 0 bases at V and 2 bases at J, with 4 bases between. CDR3 length equals 13 residues. The CDR3 coding sequence is TGTGCCAGCAGCTTAGCGAGGCAAGAGACCCAGTACTTC. This encodes CASSLARQETQYF.

This clonotype was found many times. The chain carries TRBV12-3 or TRBV12-4 and TRBJ2-7, with 11 nucleotides matching TRBD2. The length of the CDR3 is 17 residues. The J segment lost 9 bases and the V segment lost 5 bases, leaving 18 bases of the junction unmatched. The CDR3 spells CASSATEPGLAARGQYF. For the CDR3, the DNA is TGTGCCAGCAGTGCGACCGAACCGGGACTAGCGGCCCGGGGGCAGTACTTC.

This clonotype was seen at least ten times. The chain couples TRBV6-1 to TRBJ2-4; 7 positions agree with TRBD2. V lost 5 bases and J lost 9; bases outside the gene matches: 16. The CDR3 length is 16 residues. Germline V CDR1 and CDR2: MNHNS, SASEGT. The CDR3: CASSQTLERDRGIQYF. CDR3 nucleotide sequence: TGTGCCAGCAGTCAAACACTCGAGCGGGATCGGGGCATTCAGTACTTC.

Many counts were recorded for this clonotype. This chain connects TRBV11-2 to TRBJ2-7; D uncertain. V was cut by 2 bases and J by 3 bases, with 14 bases left in between. The CDR3 spans 15 residues. CDR1 and CDR2 from the germline V gene are SGHAT and FQNNGV. CDR3 in DNA: TGTGCCAGCAGCTTATCCCCAGGTGACGTCTACGAGCAGTACTTC. Its translation: CASSLSPGDVYEQYF.

This clonotype was picked up many times. The V call is TRBV4-1, the J call TRBJ2-7; TRBD1 matches 11 bases. The germline gives CDR1 MGHRA, CDR2 YSYEKL. The V segment lost 4 bases and the J segment 6 bases; nucleotides outside the gene matches: 11. The CDR3 has 16 residues. CDR3 amino acids: CASSPWYGTGGIEQYF. The CDR3 DNA reads TGCGCCAGCAGCCCCTGGTATGGGACAGGGGGGATCGAGCAGTACTTC.

The CDR3 protein is CASSSSRVEQYF. CDR3 DNA: TGTGCCAGCAGTTCCTCCCGAGTCGAGCAGTACTTC. This chain connects TRBV28 to TRBJ2-7; the D is unclear. The CDR3 runs to 12 residues. Germline V gene lookup returns CDR1 MDHEN and CDR2 SYDVKM. Trimming removed 4 bases at V and 6 bases at J, with 10 bases between.

This clonotype was seen at least ten times. The rearrangement links TRBV27 to TRBJ2-7, with 9 bases lining up with TRBD2. J lost 4 bases, V lost 4 bases, and 11 bases had no gene match. There are 16 residues in the CDR3. The V gene's germline CDR1 is MNHEY and CDR2 SMNVEV (reference sequence). In nucleotides, the CDR3 is TGTGCCAGCAGTTCACGCGCCCTAGCGGGACAGTACGAGCAGTACTTC. The encoded protein is CASSSRALAGQYEQYF.

This clonotype was recorded many times. The chain links TRBV11-2 to TRBJ2-5; the match to TRBD2 covers 8 bases. The CDR3 runs to 16 residues. With 3 bases clipped from V and 3 bases from J, the junction kept 9 bases outside the gene matches. Germline V gives CDR1 SGHAT, CDR2 FQNNGV. DNA for the CDR3: TGTGCCAGCAGCTTGGTCGCGACTAGCGAGGAAGAGACCCAGTACTTC. Amino acids: CASSLVATSEEETQYF.

Here the CDR3 reads CASSRQGPDQPQHF. The CDR3 DNA is TGTGCCAGCAGTCGACAGGGCCCGGATCAGCCCCAGCATTTT. V usage is TRBV12-3 or TRBV12-4 and J usage is TRBJ1-5; 7 nucleotides agree with TRBD1. J gave up 5 bases and V 5 bases, and 6 bases lay outside the gene matches. This CDR3 region has 14 residues.